These 19 T cell receptor beta chains share one sample of origin, sequenced in a study of OX40 agonist ivuxolimab in advanced cancers. The assay was immunoSEQ multiplex PCR, and TCRdb's table has in-frame clones only and misses some. Among some 50,000 clones, about four fifths were seen once, and the ten largest hold almost 6.5%. Here the sequenced sample was CD4+ or CD8+ T cells sorted from blood, taken in a trial of the OX40 agonist ivuxolimab. Source of these receptors: an adult with an advanced solid tumor such as melanoma, head and neck, liver or kidney cancer.

The gene calls are TRBV6-1 and TRBJ2-2; no clear D. This CDR3 has 15 residues. V lost 3 bases and J lost 1, with 9 bases in between. The germline CDR1 and CDR2 sequences are MNHNS and SASEGT. CDR3: CASSDGVVNTGELFF. The CDR3, as DNA: TGTGCCAGCAGTGATGGGGTAGTGAACACCGGGGAGCTGTTTTTT.

This chain uses TRBV27 with TRBJ2-3; D is possibly TRBD2 (5 bases). The CDR3 extends over 14 amino acids. The V gene's germline CDR1 is MNHEY and CDR2 SMNVEV (reference sequence). Trimming cost V 5 bases and J 2 bases, with 11 bases left between them. The CDR3 DNA reads as TGTGCCAGCAGTCCCGCCGGGGTCACAGATACGCAGTATTTT. It encodes CASSPAGVTDTQYF.

The gene calls are TRBV4-1 and TRBJ2-7; TRBD1 matches 8 bases. The CDR3 loop spans 15 amino acids. Trimming removed 0 bases from V and 2 bases from J; junction bases left unmatched: 3. The V gene's germline CDR1 is MGHRA and CDR2 YSYEKL. The CDR3 loop is CASSQDWDRPYEQYV. The CDR3 DNA reads TGCGCCAGCAGCCAAGATTGGGACAGGCCCTACGAGCAGTACGTC.

The V and J genes are TRBV5-1 and TRBJ2-2; 7 bases are a match to TRBD1. Looked up from germline, CDR1 is SGHRS and CDR2 is YFSETQ. The CDR3 consists of 15 residues. With V trimmed by 0 bases and J by 7 bases, 6 bases remained unmatched. The CDR3 region has the DNA TGCGCCAGCAGCTTGGAACAGGGGAAGATCGGGGAGCTGTTTTTT. It specifies CASSLEQGKIGELFF.

The J gene is TRBJ1-5, the V gene TRBV27, with D unresolved. CDR1 is MNHEY and CDR2 is SMNVEV in the germline V gene (reference sequence). This CDR3 comprises 14 residues. The ends were cut back, 2 bases at V and 3 bases at J, with 8 bases in the middle. This CDR3 is CASSLGQYNQPQHF. CDR3 bases: TGTGCCAGCAGTTTAGGTCAGTACAATCAGCCCCAGCATTTT.

The chain recombines TRBV6-5 with TRBJ2-7; 8 nucleotides align to TRBD2. Germline V gives CDR1 MNHEY, CDR2 SVGAGI. This CDR3 contains 15 residues. V was clipped by 2 bases and J by 2 bases; unmatched bases: 5. CDR3 bases: TGTGCCAGCAGTTACGCTCCAGCGGGGGCCTACGAGCAGTACTTC. The encoded protein is CASSYAPAGAYEQYF.

This chain connects TRBV5-6 to TRBJ2-7; D remains ambiguous. CDR1 is SGHDT and CDR2 is YYEEEE in the germline V gene. CDR3 length: 14 residues. V dropped 1 base and J dropped 2 bases, with 10 bases sitting between them. CDR3 DNA: TGTGCCAGCAGCTTGAACGGAGTAGCCTACGAGCAGTACTTC. Translating gives CASSLNGVAYEQYF.

The chain uses TRBV28 and TRBJ1-6; 7 positions match TRBD1. There are 15 residues in the CDR3. Germline V CDR1 and CDR2: MDHEN, SYDVKM. J was trimmed by 7 bases and V by 5 bases; bases with no gene match: 8. The CDR3: CASSPWGQLNSPLHF. In DNA, the CDR3 is TGTGCCAGCAGTCCTTGGGGACAGCTCAATTCACCCCTCCACTTT. Complete variable domain (other parts from reference TRBV28 and TRBJ1-6): DVKVTQSSRYLVKRTGEKVFLECVQDMDHENMFWYRQDPGLGLRLIYFSYDVKMKEKGDIPEGYSVSREKKERFSLILESASTNQTSMYLCASSPWGQLNSPLHFGNGTRLTVT.

The V and J genes are TRBV19 and TRBJ2-2; D is ambiguous. The V end was cut by 7 bases, the J end by 0 bases, with 6 bases between. Germline CDR1 is LNHDA and CDR2 is SQIVND (reference sequence). The length of the CDR3 is 13 residues. CDR3: CASTITNTGELFF. The DNA for the CDR3 is TGTGCCAGTACTATTACGAACACCGGGGAGCTGTTTTTT.

This clone was recorded a few times. The chain carries TRBV6-5 and TRBJ1-6; D unclear. The V and J ends lost 0 bases and 0 bases respectively, with 6 bases between them. Per the germline V gene, CDR1 is MNHEY and CDR2 is SVGAGI. This CDR3 is built from 16 residues. The CDR3 here is CASSYSGSSYNSPLHF. In DNA, the CDR3 is TGTGCCAGCAGTTACTCGGGGAGCTCCTATAATTCACCCCTCCACTTT.

The chain is built from TRBV11-3 and TRBJ2-5; D unresolved. Trimming took off 4 bases at V and 2 bases at J, with 14 bases between the two ends. The CDR3 sequence is 15 residues long. CDR1 and CDR2 from the germline V gene are SGHNT and YENEEA. DNA of the CDR3: TGTGCCAGCAGCTCAAGGACCGCCGATCAAGAGACCCAGTACTTC. As protein: CASSSRTADQETQYF. Filled out from reference TRBV11-3 and TRBJ2-5, the complete variable domain reads EAGVVQSPRYKIIEKKQPVAFWCNPISGHNTLYWYLQNLGQGPELLIRYENEEAVDDSQLPKDRFSAERLKGVDSTLKIQPAELGDSAVYLCASSSRTADQETQYFGPGTRLLVL.

The chain joins TRBV28 to TRBJ2-7; 7 bases match TRBD2. V lost 9 bases, J lost 4 bases, and 9 bases stayed unmatched. The CDR3 has 13 residues. Germline lookup yields CDR1 MDHEN and CDR2 SYDVKM. In DNA, the CDR3 is TGTGCCAGGTTTTCTAGCGGAGCTTACGAGCAGTACTTC. This sequence encodes CARFSSGAYEQYF. Looking up the rest from reference TRBV28 and TRBJ2-7 gives the full variable domain: DVKVTQSSRYLVKRTGEKVFLECVQDMDHENMFWYRQDPGLGLRLIYFSYDVKMKEKGDIPEGYSVSREKKERFSLILESASTNQTSMYLCARFSSGAYEQYFGPGTRLTVT.

The chain links TRBV28 to TRBJ2-5, with D perhaps TRBD2 (6 bases). V was clipped by 4 bases and J by 2 bases, with 14 bases between them. There are 15 residues in the CDR3. The V gene's germline CDR1 is MDHEN and CDR2 SYDVKM. The CDR3 region has the DNA TGTGCCAGCAGTTCCACTAGCTCTCTGCAAGAGACCCAGTACTTC. Its protein product is CASSSTSSLQETQYF.

The sample holds one count of this clone. The junction and the germline gene differ at one end; a read error may be behind it. The rearrangement joins TRBV6-1 to TRBJ2-7, with D perhaps TRBD2 (6 bases). The CDR3 length is 14 residues. Germline-derived CDR1 and CDR2 are MNHNS and SASEGT. CDR3: CASSDNGGSYEQYF. CDR3 nucleotide sequence: TGTGCCAGTAGTGATAACGGGGGCTCCTACGAGCAGTACTTC.

The chain links TRBV7-6 to TRBJ2-1, with 7 bases matching TRBD2. The CDR3 has 15 residues. The J segment lost 5 bases and the V segment lost 1 base, leaving 5 bases of the junction unmatched. Germline lookup yields CDR1 SGHVS and CDR2 FNYEAQ. CDR3 sequence: CASSLEAGDNNEQFF. CDR3 bases: TGTGCCAGCAGCTTAGAGGCGGGAGATAACAATGAGCAGTTCTTC.

V usage is TRBV9 and J usage is TRBJ2-1; TRBD1 aligns across 8 bases. V lost 4 bases to trimming and J lost 3 bases; unmatched junction nucleotides: 12. Germline loops: CDR1 SGDLS, CDR2 YYNGEE. CDR3 length: 17 residues. The CDR3 DNA reads as TGTGCCAGCAGCCCCGGACAGGGATCAAAGAACTACAATGAGCAGTTCTTC. Amino acids: CASSPGQGSKNYNEQFF.

V is TRBV29-1 and J is TRBJ2-3; 11 bases line up with TRBD2. Germline V gene sequence: CDR1 SQVTM, CDR2 ANQGSEA. CDR3 length: 15 residues. The trim removed 6 bases at V and 0 bases at J, leaving 5 bases unmatched. CDR3 sequence (DNA): TGCAGCGTCCCTAGACTAGCGGGGAGCACAGATACGCAGTATTTT. Amino acid sequence: CSVPRLAGSTDTQYF.

V gene TRBV7-6 combines with J gene TRBJ2-1; the D is unclear. This CDR3 is built from 12 residues. With 2 bases removed from V and 4 bases from J, the gap between germline ends came to 3 bases. Germline V lookup: CDR1 SGHVS, CDR2 FNYEAQ. CDR3 DNA sequence: TGTGCCAGCAGCTTATTGTACAATGAGCAGTTCTTC. This gives the protein CASSLLYNEQFF.

The CDR3 DNA reads TGCGCCAGCAGCTTAACAGGGTGGGGCACTGAAGCTTTCTTT. It is translated as CASSLTGWGTEAFF. V usage is TRBV5-1 and J usage is TRBJ1-1, with a possible D match to TRBD1 (6 bases). Germline V gives CDR1 SGHRS, CDR2 YFSETQ. V shed 2 bases and J shed 4 bases, with 12 bases lying between them. This CDR3 has 14 amino acids. Variable domain in full (rest from reference TRBV5-1 and TRBJ1-1): KAGVTQTPRYLIKTRGQQVTLSCSPISGHRSVSWYQQTPGQGLQFLFEYFSETQRNKGNFPGRFSGRQFSNSRSEMNVSTLELGDSALYLCASSLTGWGTEAFFGQGTRLTVV.